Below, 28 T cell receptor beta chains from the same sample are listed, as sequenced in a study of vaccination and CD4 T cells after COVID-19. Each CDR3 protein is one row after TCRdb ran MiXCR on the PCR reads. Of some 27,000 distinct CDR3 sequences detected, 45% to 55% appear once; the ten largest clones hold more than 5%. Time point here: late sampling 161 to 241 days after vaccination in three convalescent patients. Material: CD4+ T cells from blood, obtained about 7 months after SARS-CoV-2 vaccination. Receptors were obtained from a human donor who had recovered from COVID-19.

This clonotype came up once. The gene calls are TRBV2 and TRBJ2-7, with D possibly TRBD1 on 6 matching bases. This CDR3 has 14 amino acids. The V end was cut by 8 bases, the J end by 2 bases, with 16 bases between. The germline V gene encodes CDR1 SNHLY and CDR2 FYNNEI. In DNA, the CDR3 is TGTGCCAGCTTGGGTAACAGGGTGACCTACGAGCAGTACTTC. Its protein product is CASLGNRVTYEQYF.

The CDR3 protein is CSASGEGVGNEKLFF. The CDR3 region has the DNA TGCAGTGCTAGCGGGGAAGGGGTGGGGAATGAAAAACTGTTTTTT. The chain employs TRBV20-1 and TRBJ1-4, with D perhaps matching TRBD1 (5 bases). The CDR3 is made up of 15 amino acids. Germline lookup yields CDR1 DFQATT and CDR2 SNEGSKA (reference sequence). Trimming removed 3 bases at V and 5 bases at J, with 16 bases between.

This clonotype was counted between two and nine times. The CDR3 nucleotides read TGTGCCACCCGAGGGGCCGTCTATGGCTACACCTTC. Its translation: CATRGAVYGYTF. The chain recombines TRBV6-2 or TRBV6-3 with TRBJ1-2, with D tentatively TRBD1 (5 bases). The CDR3 runs to 12 residues. Trimming left V 10 bases short and J 4 bases short, with 13 bases between. Germline V CDR1 and CDR2: MNHEY, SVGEGT.

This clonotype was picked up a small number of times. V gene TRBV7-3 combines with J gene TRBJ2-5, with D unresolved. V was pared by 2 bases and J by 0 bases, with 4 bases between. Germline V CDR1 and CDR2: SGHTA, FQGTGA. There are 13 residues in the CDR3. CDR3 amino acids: CASSLHHQETQYF. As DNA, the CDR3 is TGTGCCAGCAGCTTACACCACCAAGAGACCCAGTACTTC.

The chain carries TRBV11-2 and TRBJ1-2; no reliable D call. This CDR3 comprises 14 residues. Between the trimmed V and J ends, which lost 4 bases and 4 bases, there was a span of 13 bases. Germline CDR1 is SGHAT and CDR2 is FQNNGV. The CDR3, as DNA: TGTGCCAGCAGCTACGAGCCCCGAGGCTATGGCTACACCTTC. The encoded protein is CASSYEPRGYGYTF.

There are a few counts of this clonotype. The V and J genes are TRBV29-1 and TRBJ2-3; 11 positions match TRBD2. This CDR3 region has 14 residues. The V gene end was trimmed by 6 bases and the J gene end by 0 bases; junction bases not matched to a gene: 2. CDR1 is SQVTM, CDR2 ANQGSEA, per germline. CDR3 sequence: CSVTSGSSTDTQYF. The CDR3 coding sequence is TGCAGCGTCACTAGCGGGAGTAGCACAGATACGCAGTATTTT.

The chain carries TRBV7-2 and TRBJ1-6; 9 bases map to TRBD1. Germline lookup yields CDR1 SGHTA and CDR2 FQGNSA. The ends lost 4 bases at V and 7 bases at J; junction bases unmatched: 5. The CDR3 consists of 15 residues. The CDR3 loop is CASSSRTGVNSPLHF. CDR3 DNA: TGTGCCAGCAGCTCTCGGACAGGGGTGAATTCACCCCTCCACTTT.

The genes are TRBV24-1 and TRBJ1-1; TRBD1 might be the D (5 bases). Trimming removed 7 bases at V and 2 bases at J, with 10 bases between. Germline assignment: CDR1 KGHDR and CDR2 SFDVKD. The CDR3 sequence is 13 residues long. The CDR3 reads CATRGRVNTEAFF. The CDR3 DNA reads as TGTGCCACCAGGGGACGGGTAAACACTGAAGCTTTCTTT.

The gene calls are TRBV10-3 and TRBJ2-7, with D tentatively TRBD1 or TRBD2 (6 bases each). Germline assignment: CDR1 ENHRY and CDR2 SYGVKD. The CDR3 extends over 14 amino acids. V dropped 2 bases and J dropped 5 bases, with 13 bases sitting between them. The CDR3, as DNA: TGTGCCATCAGTGAGCAGGGGCCGGGAGACGAGCAGTACTTC. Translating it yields CAISEQGPGDEQYF.

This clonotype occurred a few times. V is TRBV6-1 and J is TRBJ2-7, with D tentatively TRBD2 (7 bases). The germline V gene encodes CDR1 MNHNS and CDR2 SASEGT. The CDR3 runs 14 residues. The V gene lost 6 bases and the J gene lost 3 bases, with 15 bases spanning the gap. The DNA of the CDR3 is TGTGCCAGCAGCAACCCGGGGGGCATCTACGAGCAGTACTTC. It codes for CASSNPGGIYEQYF.

CDR3 region: CASSFVQGNTEAFF. In DNA form, the CDR3 reads TGTGCCAGCAGCTTTGTCCAGGGGAACACTGAAGCTTTCTTT. The V gene is TRBV7-8, the J gene TRBJ1-1, with a tentative D call TRBD1 (5 bases). The CDR3 is 14 amino acids. Germline assignment: CDR1 SGHVS and CDR2 FQNEAQ. Trimming shortened V by 3 bases and J by 1 base, and 9 bases separated the two germline ends.

The CDR3 sequence is CASSLLVASGRVPDTQYF. Written as DNA, the CDR3 is TGTGCCAGCAGCTTACTCGTCGCTAGCGGGAGGGTCCCAGATACGCAGTATTTT. This chain links TRBV7-6 with TRBJ2-3; TRBD2 matches 12 bases. The J segment lost 4 bases and the V segment lost 2 bases, leaving 10 bases of the junction unmatched. The CDR3 length is 18 residues. CDR1 and CDR2 from the germline V gene are SGHVS and FNYEAQ.

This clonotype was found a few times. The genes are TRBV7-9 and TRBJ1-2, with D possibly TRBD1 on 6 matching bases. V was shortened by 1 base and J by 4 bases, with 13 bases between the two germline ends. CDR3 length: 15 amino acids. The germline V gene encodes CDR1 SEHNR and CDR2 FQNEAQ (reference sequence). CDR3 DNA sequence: TGTGCCAGCAGCTTAGAGACAGGAGGATTCTATGGCTACACCTTC. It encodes CASSLETGGFYGYTF.

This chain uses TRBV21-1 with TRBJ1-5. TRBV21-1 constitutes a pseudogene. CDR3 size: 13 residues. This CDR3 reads CAPRGPRDQPQHF. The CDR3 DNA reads TGTGCCCCCCGGGGCCCTCGGGATCAGCCCCAGCATTTT.

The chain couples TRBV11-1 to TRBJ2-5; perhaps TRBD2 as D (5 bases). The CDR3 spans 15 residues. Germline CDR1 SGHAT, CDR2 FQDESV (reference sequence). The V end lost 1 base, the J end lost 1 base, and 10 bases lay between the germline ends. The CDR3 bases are TGTGCCAGCAGCTTAGGGGAGCGGCCCCAAGAGACCCAGTACTTC. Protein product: CASSLGERPQETQYF.

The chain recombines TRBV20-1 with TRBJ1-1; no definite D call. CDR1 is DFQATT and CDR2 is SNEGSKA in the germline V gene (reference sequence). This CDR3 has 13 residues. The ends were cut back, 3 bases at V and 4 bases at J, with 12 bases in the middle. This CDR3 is CSARWVLVTEAFF. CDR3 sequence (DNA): TGCAGTGCTAGGTGGGTACTCGTCACTGAAGCTTTCTTT.

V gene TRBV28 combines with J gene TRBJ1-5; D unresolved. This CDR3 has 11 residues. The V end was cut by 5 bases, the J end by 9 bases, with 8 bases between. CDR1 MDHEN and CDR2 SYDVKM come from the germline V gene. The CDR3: CASSGITPQHF. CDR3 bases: TGTGCCAGCAGTGGGATAACGCCCCAGCATTTT.

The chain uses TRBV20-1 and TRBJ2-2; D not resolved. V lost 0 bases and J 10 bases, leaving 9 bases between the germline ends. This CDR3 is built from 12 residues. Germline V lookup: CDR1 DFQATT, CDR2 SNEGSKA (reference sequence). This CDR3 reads CSAREEPAELFF. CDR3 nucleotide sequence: TGCAGTGCTAGAGAGGAGCCGGCGGAGCTGTTTTTT.

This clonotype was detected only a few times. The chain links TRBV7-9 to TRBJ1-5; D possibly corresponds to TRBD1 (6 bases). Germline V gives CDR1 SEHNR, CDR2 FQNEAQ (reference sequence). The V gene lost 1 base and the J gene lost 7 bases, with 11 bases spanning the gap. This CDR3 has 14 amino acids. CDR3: CASSLGQGHQPQHF. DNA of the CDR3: TGTGCCAGCAGCTTAGGGCAGGGACACCAGCCCCAGCATTTT.

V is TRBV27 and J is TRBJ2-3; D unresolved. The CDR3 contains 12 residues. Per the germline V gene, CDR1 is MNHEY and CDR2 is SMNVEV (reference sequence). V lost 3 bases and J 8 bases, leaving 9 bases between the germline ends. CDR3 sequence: CASSFWPGTQYF. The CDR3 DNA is TGTGCCAGCAGTTTTTGGCCCGGTACGCAGTATTTT.

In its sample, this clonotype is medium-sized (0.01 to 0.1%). CDR3: CASHPGGGGYGYTF. The CDR3 coding sequence is TGTGCCAGCCACCCGGGGGGAGGGGGCTATGGCTACACCTTC. V gene TRBV12-3 or TRBV12-4 combines with J gene TRBJ1-2; a possible D gene is TRBD1 (6 bases). The V gene lost 8 bases and the J gene lost 4 bases, with 17 bases spanning the gap. CDR3 size: 14 residues.

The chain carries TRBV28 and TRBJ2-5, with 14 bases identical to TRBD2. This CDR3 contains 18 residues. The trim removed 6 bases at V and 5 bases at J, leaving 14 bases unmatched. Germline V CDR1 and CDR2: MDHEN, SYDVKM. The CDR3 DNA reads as TGTGCCAGCAGATCAACGCCGGGACTAGCGGGAGTACGGGAGACCCAGTACTTC. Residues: CASRSTPGLAGVRETQYF.

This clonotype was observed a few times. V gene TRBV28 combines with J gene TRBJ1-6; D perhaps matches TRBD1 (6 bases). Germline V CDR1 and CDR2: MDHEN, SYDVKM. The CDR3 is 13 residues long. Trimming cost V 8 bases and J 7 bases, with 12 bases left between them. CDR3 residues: CASLDRWNSPLHF. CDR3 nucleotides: TGTGCCAGCCTAGACAGGTGGAATTCACCCCTCCACTTT. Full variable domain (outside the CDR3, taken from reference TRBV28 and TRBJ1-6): DVKVTQSSRYLVKRTGEKVFLECVQDMDHENMFWYRQDPGLGLRLIYFSYDVKMKEKGDIPEGYSVSREKKERFSLILESASTNQTSMYLCASLDRWNSPLHFGNGTRLTVT.

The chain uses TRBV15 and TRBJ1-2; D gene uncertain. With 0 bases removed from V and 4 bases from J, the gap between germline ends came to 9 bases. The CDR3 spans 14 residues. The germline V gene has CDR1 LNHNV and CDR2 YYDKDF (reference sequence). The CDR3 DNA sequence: TGTGCCACCAGCAGAGAGGCTCTCTCCTATGGCTACACCTTC. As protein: CATSREALSYGYTF.

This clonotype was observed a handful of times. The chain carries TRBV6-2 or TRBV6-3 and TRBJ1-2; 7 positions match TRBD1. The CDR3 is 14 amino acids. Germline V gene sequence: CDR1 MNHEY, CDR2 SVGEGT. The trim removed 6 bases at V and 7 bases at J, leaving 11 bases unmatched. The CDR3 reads CASRQGGRGPGYTF. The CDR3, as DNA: TGTGCCAGCAGACAAGGGGGCAGGGGTCCTGGCTACACCTTC.

CDR3 sequence: CAISEGSRTDTQYF. The DNA for the CDR3 is TGTGCCATCAGTGAGGGCTCACGCACAGATACGCAGTATTTT. The genes are TRBV10-3 and TRBJ2-3; no definite D call. The CDR3 runs 14 residues. CDR1 is ENHRY, CDR2 SYGVKD, per germline. V lost 2 bases to trimming and J lost 1 base, with 7 bases between them.

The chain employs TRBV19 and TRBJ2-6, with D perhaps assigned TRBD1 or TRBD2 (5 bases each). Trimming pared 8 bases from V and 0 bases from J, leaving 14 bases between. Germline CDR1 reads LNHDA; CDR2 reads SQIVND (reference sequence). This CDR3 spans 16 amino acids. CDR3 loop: CASAGTASSGANVLTF. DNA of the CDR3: TGTGCCAGTGCCGGGACGGCCAGCTCTGGGGCCAACGTCCTGACTTTC.

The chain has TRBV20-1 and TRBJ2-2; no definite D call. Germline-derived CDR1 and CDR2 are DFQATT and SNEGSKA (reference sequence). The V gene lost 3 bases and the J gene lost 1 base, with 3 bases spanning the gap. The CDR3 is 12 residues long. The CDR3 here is CSASMNTGELFF. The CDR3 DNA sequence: TGCAGTGCTAGTATGAACACCGGGGAGCTGTTTTTT.